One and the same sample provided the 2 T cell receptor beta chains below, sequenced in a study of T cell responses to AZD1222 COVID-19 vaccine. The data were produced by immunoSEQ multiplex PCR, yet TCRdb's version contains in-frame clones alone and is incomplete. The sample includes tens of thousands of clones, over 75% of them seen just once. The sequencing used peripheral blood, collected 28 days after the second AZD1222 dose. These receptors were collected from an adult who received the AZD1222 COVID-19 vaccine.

CDR3 loop: CAISERLYNEQFF. In DNA, the CDR3 is TGTGCCATCAGTGAGCGACTGTACAATGAGCAGTTCTTC. The chain couples TRBV10-3 to TRBJ2-1; D call uncertain. The germline V and J ends were trimmed by 2 bases and 4 bases, with 6 bases remaining between them. CDR1 is ENHRY, CDR2 SYGVKD, per germline. The CDR3 loop spans 13 amino acids.

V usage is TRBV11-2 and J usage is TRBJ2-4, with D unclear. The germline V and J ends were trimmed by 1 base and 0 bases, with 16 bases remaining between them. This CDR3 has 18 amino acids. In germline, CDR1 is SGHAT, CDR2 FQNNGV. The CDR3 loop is CASSLGPNSPLAKNIQYF. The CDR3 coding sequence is TGTGCCAGCAGCTTAGGCCCTAACAGCCCACTAGCCAAAAACATTCAGTACTTC.